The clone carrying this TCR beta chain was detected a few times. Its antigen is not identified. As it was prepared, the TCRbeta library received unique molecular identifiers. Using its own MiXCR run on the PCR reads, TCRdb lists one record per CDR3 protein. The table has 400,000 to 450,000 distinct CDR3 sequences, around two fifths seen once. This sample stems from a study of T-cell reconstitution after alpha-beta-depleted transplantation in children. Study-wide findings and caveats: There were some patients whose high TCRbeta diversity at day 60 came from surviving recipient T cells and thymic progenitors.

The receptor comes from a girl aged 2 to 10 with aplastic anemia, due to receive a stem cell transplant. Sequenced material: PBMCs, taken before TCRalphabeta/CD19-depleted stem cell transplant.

As DNA, the CDR3 is TGCAGTGCAACTAGCGGGTCTAGCACAGATACGCAGTATTTT. It is translated as CSATSGSSTDTQYF. The chain uses TRBV20-1 and TRBJ2-3; 9 bases agree with TRBD2. J gave up 0 bases and V 6 bases, and 4 bases lay outside the gene matches. CDR1 is DFQATT, CDR2 SNEGSKA, per germline (reference sequence). CDR3 length equals 14 residues.